Each of the 9 T cell receptor beta chains below was sequenced from the same sample in a study of shared clonotypes between healthy human individuals. The method was immunoSEQ multiplex PCR; TCRdb's version includes in-frame clones alone and lacks a portion of them. The top ten clones hold about 0.34% of a sample with 1.6 million or so clones, approximately 98.5% of them seen once. The source material was naive CD4+ T cells sorted from blood. Subset here: CD45RA+ positively selected. The receptors were gathered from a man in his thirties or forties in good health.

The chain is built from TRBV2 and TRBJ2-3; 11 bases map to TRBD1. The CDR3 consists of 15 residues. Losses at the gene ends were 10 bases for V and 2 bases for J; bases not matched to a gene: 8. Germline CDR1 and CDR2: SNHLY and FYNNEI. The CDR3 DNA reads TGTGCCACTACTCAGGACAGGGGGCCCACAGATACGCAGTATTTT. It specifies CATTQDRGPTDTQYF.

The rearrangement uses TRBV28 and TRBJ1-1; D not resolved. Looked up from germline, CDR1 is MDHEN and CDR2 is SYDVKM. The CDR3 loop spans 10 amino acids. The germline V and J ends were trimmed by 2 bases and 5 bases, with 0 bases remaining between them. CDR3 sequence: CASSLTEAFF. The CDR3 DNA reads as TGTGCCAGCAGTTTAACTGAAGCTTTCTTT.

This chain links TRBV7-9 with TRBJ2-7, with 7 nucleotides matching TRBD2. The CDR3 consists of 14 residues. Germline V gene sequence: CDR1 SEHNR, CDR2 FQNEAQ (reference sequence). Trimming cost V 1 base and J 11 bases; bases outside gene matches: 11. The DNA of the CDR3 is TGTGCCAGCAGCTTAGTACAGGCTGCGGGGGATGAGTACTTC. Its protein product is CASSLVQAAGDEYF. The whole variable domain, remainder taken from reference TRBV7-9 and TRBJ2-7, is DTGVSQNPRHKITKRGQNVTFRCDPISEHNRLYWYRQTLGQGPEFLTYFQNEAQLEKSRLLSDRFSAERPKGSFSTLEIQRTEQGDSAMYLCASSLVQAAGDEYFGPGTRLTVT.

This chain connects TRBV5-1 to TRBJ2-1, with D possibly TRBD2 on 6 matching bases. V shed 2 bases and J shed 3 bases, with 12 bases lying between them. Looked up from germline, CDR1 is SGHRS and CDR2 is YFSETQ. The CDR3 sequence is 15 residues long. CDR3 coding DNA: TGCGCCAGCAGCTTAGCCGGGAGTGACTACAATGAGCAGTTCTTC. It is translated as CASSLAGSDYNEQFF.

This chain links TRBV27 with TRBJ1-1, with 8 bases that match TRBD1. The V gene's germline CDR1 is MNHEY and CDR2 SMNVEV (reference sequence). The ends lost 5 bases at V and 6 bases at J; junction bases unmatched: 5. The CDR3 consists of 13 residues. In nucleotides, the CDR3 is TGTGCCAGCAGTAGAACGACAGGGGCTGAAGCTTTCTTT. As protein: CASSRTTGAEAFF.

The chain combines TRBV5-4 with TRBJ2-1, with a tentative D call TRBD1 (5 bases). The CDR3 spans 14 residues. V lost 2 bases and J lost 11, with 17 bases in between. Germline CDR1 is SGHNT and CDR2 is YYREEE (reference sequence). The CDR3 loop reads CASSFQGITNQQFF. CDR3 bases: TGTGCCAGCAGCTTCCAGGGAATTACGAATCAGCAGTTCTTC.

The genes are TRBV5-4 and TRBJ1-2; tentatively, D is TRBD1 (5 bases). V was clipped by 1 base and J by 5 bases, with 6 bases between them. The CDR3 covers 12 residues. Looked up from germline, CDR1 is SGHNT and CDR2 is YYREEE (reference sequence). This CDR3 reads CASSLPGYGYTF. The CDR3 nucleotides are TGTGCCAGCAGCTTGCCAGGGTATGGCTACACCTTC.

As regards this clone: Distinct nucleotide sequences in the sample also encode this CDR3. The chain is built from TRBV6-4 and TRBJ2-1, with a tentative D call TRBD2 (5 bases). CDR1 is MRHNA and CDR2 is SNTAGT in the germline V gene. Between the trimmed V and J ends, which lost 5 bases and 1 base, there was a span of 6 bases. The CDR3 length is 13 residues. The CDR3 coding sequence is TGTGCCAGCAGTAGGACTTCCTACAATGAGCAGTTCTTC. This codes for CASSRTSYNEQFF.

For this clone: A far larger clone is only one base removed, so a read error is likely. Different DNA sequences within this sample yield the same CDR3. The rearrangement links TRBV28 to TRBJ2-7; D not resolved. The CDR3 has 12 residues. V gave up 3 bases and J gave up 0 bases, with 3 bases separating them. The germline V gene has CDR1 MDHEN and CDR2 SYDVKM. CDR3: CASSLVSYEQYF. CDR3 in DNA: TGTGCCAGCAGTTTGGTCTCCTACGAGCAGTACTTC.